This T cell receptor beta chain was profiled in a study of cytomegalovirus exposure and HLA in healthy donors. The V and J ends lost 4 bases and 3 bases, in that order; junction bases with no gene match: 6. The CDR3 extends over 14 amino acids. Germline CDR1 reads SGDLS; CDR2 reads YYNGEE. The PCR ran on 60 Vbeta and 13 Jbeta primers. The repertoire was sequenced with immunoSEQ multiplex PCR; TCRdb's copy has only in-frame clones and lacks some. The sample has some 150,000 clones; over 65% are singletons. The TCR was taken from a man aged 40-49 years in good health and CMV-seropositive. Sample: PBMCs. This chain uses TRBV9 with TRBJ1-2; 7 bases match TRBD1. The CDR3 reads CASSPTTGYYGYTF. CDR3 DNA sequence: TGTGCCAGCAGCCCAACGACAGGGTACTATGGCTACACCTTC.